Shown below are 8 T cell receptor beta chains from a single sample sequenced in a study of OX40 agonist ivuxolimab in advanced cancers. The table came from immunoSEQ multiplex PCR; TCRdb's copy has only in-frame clones and leaves some out. The sample includes tens of thousands of clones, roughly 85% of them seen just once. The starting material was CD4+ or CD8+ T cells sorted from blood, obtained in a trial of the OX40 agonist ivuxolimab. The receptor set was obtained from an adult with an advanced solid tumor such as melanoma, head and neck, liver or kidney cancer.

The chain links TRBV10-3 to TRBJ1-3; D remains ambiguous. CDR3 length equals 12 residues. Trimming shortened V by 5 bases and J by 7 bases, and 9 bases separated the two germline ends. Germline assignment: CDR1 ENHRY and CDR2 SYGVKD. The CDR3 DNA is TGTGCCATCAGTATCGATGCGAACACCATATATTTT. As protein: CAISIDANTIYF.

This chain uses TRBV14 with TRBJ1-3; D possibly corresponds to TRBD1 (5 bases). Trimming took 4 bases from V and 2 from J, leaving 6 bases between them. The CDR3 is made up of 13 amino acids. Germline-derived CDR1 and CDR2 are SGHDN and FVKESK. The CDR3 reads CASSPRAGNTIYF. CDR3 bases: TGTGCCAGCAGCCCCAGGGCTGGAAACACCATATATTTT.

V usage is TRBV19 and J usage is TRBJ2-7, with D possibly being TRBD2 (5 bases). With 2 bases removed from V and 2 bases from J, the gap between germline ends came to 19 bases. The CDR3 has 17 residues. Germline V gene data show CDR1 as LNHDA and CDR2 as SQIVND (reference sequence). CDR3 sequence reads: CASSIKGWTGKPYEQYF. As DNA, the CDR3 is TGTGCCAGTAGTATAAAAGGGTGGACGGGGAAACCCTACGAGCAGTACTTC. Full variable domain (outside the CDR3, taken from reference TRBV19 and TRBJ2-7): DGGITQSPKYLFRKEGQNVTLSCEQNLNHDAMYWYRQDPGQGLRLIYYSQIVNDFQKGDIAEGYSVSREKKESFPLTVTSAQKNPTAFYLCASSIKGWTGKPYEQYFGPGTRLTVT.

This chain links TRBV7-9 with TRBJ2-5; D may correspond to TRBD1 or TRBD2 (6 bases each). Trimming stripped 5 bases from V and 5 bases from J, with 12 bases between. CDR3 length equals 13 residues. Germline assignment: CDR1 SEHNR and CDR2 FQNEAQ (reference sequence). This CDR3 is CASSQGGGETQYF. In DNA form, the CDR3 reads TGTGCCAGCAGCCAAGGGGGAGGCGAGACCCAGTACTTC.

This rearrangement joins TRBV7-2 to TRBJ1-3; a possible D gene is TRBD1 (6 bases). V lost 4 bases, J lost 3 bases, and 19 bases lay in between. Per germline, CDR1 SGHTA and CDR2 FQGNSA. The length of the CDR3 is 17 residues. CDR3 loop: CASSYSKTGSSGNTIYF. The CDR3 region has the DNA TGTGCCAGCAGCTATTCAAAAACAGGGTCAAGTGGAAACACCATATATTTT.

Only a few counts were recorded for this clone. The chain is built from TRBV5-6 and TRBJ1-2; D unclear. V lost 2 bases, J lost 2 bases, and 13 bases lay in between. Per the germline V gene, CDR1 is SGHDT and CDR2 is YYEEEE. The CDR3 sequence is 15 residues long. The CDR3 DNA reads as TGTGCCAGCAGCTTCGTCTTAGAACCCAACTATGGCTACACCTTC. Encoded protein: CASSFVLEPNYGYTF.

V is TRBV7-3 and J is TRBJ2-1; tentatively, D is TRBD1 or TRBD2 (5 bases each). V shed 0 bases and J shed 3 bases, with 9 bases lying between them. Germline CDR1 and CDR2: SGHTA and FQGTGA. The CDR3 is 15 residues long. The CDR3 DNA is TGTGCCAGCAGCTTAACGGGGGATCACTACAATGAGCAGTTCTTC. Residues: CASSLTGDHYNEQFF.

The chain has TRBV5-1 and TRBJ1-2, with 9 bases that match TRBD1. This CDR3 comprises 15 residues. Per germline, CDR1 SGHRS and CDR2 YFSETQ. Germline trimming cut 2 bases from V and 4 bases from J; bases unmatched to any gene: 6. In nucleotides, the CDR3 is TGCGCCAGCAGCTTCACAGGGGGCTATGGCTATGGCTACACCTTC. It is translated as CASSFTGGYGYGYTF. Together with reference TRBV5-1 and TRBJ1-2, the CDR3 gives the full variable domain: KAGVTQTPRYLIKTRGQQVTLSCSPISGHRSVSWYQQTPGQGLQFLFEYFSETQRNKGNFPGRFSGRQFSNSRSEMNVSTLELGDSALYLCASSFTGGYGYGYTFGSGTRLTVV.